This T cell receptor beta chain emerged from a study of T cells in Graves' hyperthyroidism and ophthalmopathy. Study context: Peripheral blood was secured at the point of initial diagnosis, before any treatment. The study, taken as a whole, reports: Classification by a 13 V-J model distinguished ophthalmopathy from stable hyperthyroidism.

For this clonotype: The antigen is undetermined.

Disease duration was under 3 months in the ophthalmopathy patients, who also had a Clinical Activity Score of at least 3 and a NOSPECS grade of at least 4. PBMCs were sourced from approximately 9.3 ml fresh peripheral blood. Germline V gene lookup returns CDR1 SGHDT and CDR2 YYEEEE. This CDR3 spans 16 amino acids. Trimming took 1 base from V and 4 from J, leaving 14 bases between them. Researchers took RNA transcripts and amplified the TCR beta CDR3 regions from them. A first-round RT-PCR of the TCR CDR3 used the HTBI primer set. TCRdb independently ran MiXCR on the multiplex PCR reads; one entry per CDR3 protein. The table records roughly 500,000 distinct CDR3 sequences, around 16% of them present only once.

J is TRBJ2-2 and V is TRBV5-6; no clear D gene. The sample was blood. The TCR was taken from a woman in her 30s with Graves' ophthalmopathy. The CDR3 here is CASSLLSAHLTGELFF. In DNA, the CDR3 is TGTGCCAGCAGCTTGTTATCGGCCCACCTCACCGGGGAGCTGTTTTTT.